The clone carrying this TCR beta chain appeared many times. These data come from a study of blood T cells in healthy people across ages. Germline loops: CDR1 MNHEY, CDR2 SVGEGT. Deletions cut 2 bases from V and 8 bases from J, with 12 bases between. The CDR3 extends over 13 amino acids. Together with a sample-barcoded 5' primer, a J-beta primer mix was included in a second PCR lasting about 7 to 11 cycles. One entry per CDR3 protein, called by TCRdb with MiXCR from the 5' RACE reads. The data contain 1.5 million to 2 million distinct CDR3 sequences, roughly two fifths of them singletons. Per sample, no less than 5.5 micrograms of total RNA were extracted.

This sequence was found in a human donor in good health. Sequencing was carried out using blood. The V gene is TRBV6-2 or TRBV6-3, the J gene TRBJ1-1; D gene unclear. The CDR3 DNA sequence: TGTGCCAGCAGTTACATGGCAGCAACCGAAGCTTTCTTT. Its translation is CASSYMAATEAFF.